Each of the 25 T cell receptor beta chains below was sequenced from the same sample in a study of shared clonotypes between healthy human individuals. The protocol was immunoSEQ multiplex PCR, while the TCRdb copy is restricted to in-frame clones and leaves out a portion. The data contain about 2.3 million clones, over 85% of them singletons. Sequenced material: naive CD4+ T cells from PBMCs. The subset was: CD45RA+ positively selected. The receptors derive from a man younger than 35 in good health. Some clones in this sample may be carry-over from other donors' samples.

The chain links TRBV27 to TRBJ1-1; 7 bases are shared with TRBD1. This CDR3 is built from 15 residues. J was trimmed by 4 bases and V by 5 bases; bases with no gene match: 10. Germline assignment: CDR1 MNHEY and CDR2 SMNVEV (reference sequence). The CDR3 nucleotides are TGTGCCAGCAGTCCCCGGCACAGGGGAATCACTGAAGCTTTCTTT. Translated, it gives CASSPRHRGITEAFF.

The chain carries TRBV28 and TRBJ1-2, with TRBD1 matching 10 bases. The germline gives CDR1 MDHEN, CDR2 SYDVKM. CDR3 length: 15 residues. V lost 6 bases and J lost 4; bases outside the gene matches: 8. The CDR3 DNA reads TGTGCCAGCAGGCCGCCGGGACAGGGGTTCTATGGCTACACCTTC. This encodes CASRPPGQGFYGYTF.

J is TRBJ1-5 and V is TRBV4-1; a weak D match, TRBD1 (6 bases). CDR1 and CDR2 (germline): MGHRA, YSYEKL. Trimming left V 1 base short and J 5 bases short, with 12 bases between. The CDR3 runs 15 residues. The CDR3 region is CASSQGTGSYQPQHF. The CDR3 DNA reads TGCGCCAGCAGCCAAGGTACAGGGAGCTATCAGCCCCAGCATTTT.

CDR3 sequence reads: CASSIATGTPENYGYTF. The CDR3 DNA sequence: TGCGCCAGCAGCATAGCAACCGGGACACCAGAAAACTATGGCTACACCTTC. The V and J genes are TRBV5-1 and TRBJ1-2, with D maybe TRBD1 (6 bases). The ends were cut back, 4 bases at V and 2 bases at J, with 21 bases in the middle. The CDR3 contains 17 residues. Germline V gene lookup returns CDR1 SGHRS and CDR2 YFSETQ.

This clone was counted a single time. Other DNA sequences in this specimen translate into the identical CDR3. V and J are TRBV6-5 and TRBJ2-3; no firm D call. V lost 2 bases, J lost 1 base, and 4 bases lay in between. Germline V gene sequence: CDR1 MNHEY, CDR2 SVGAGI. CDR3 length: 13 residues. In DNA, the CDR3 is TGTGCCAGCAGTTACGTGGGCACAGATACGCAGTATTTT. Its translation is CASSYVGTDTQYF.

The chain couples TRBV7-9 to TRBJ2-2, with unresolved D. This CDR3 has 16 amino acids. With 1 base removed from V and 4 bases from J, the gap between germline ends came to 13 bases. Per the germline V gene, CDR1 is SEHNR and CDR2 is FQNEAQ (reference sequence). CDR3 sequence reads: CASSLGYSVSTGELFF. The CDR3 nucleotides are TGTGCCAGCAGCTTAGGATATTCGGTCTCCACCGGGGAGCTGTTTTTT.

The chain links TRBV27 to TRBJ1-3; D is unresolved. V gave up 2 bases and J gave up 0 bases, with 8 bases separating them. CDR1 is MNHEY, CDR2 SMNVEV, per germline (reference sequence). This CDR3 is 15 amino acids long. For the CDR3, the DNA is TGTGCCAGCAGTTTACACGGTTCCTCTGGAAACACCATATATTTT. Translated: CASSLHGSSGNTIYF.

The chain employs TRBV6-1 and TRBJ1-4, with a weak D call TRBD1 (5 bases). The CDR3 runs 14 residues. CDR1 and CDR2 (germline): MNHNS, SASEGT. V was shortened by 5 bases and J by 7 bases, with 14 bases between the two germline ends. The CDR3 nucleotides read TGTGCCAGCAGTATCCCGGGACTGGGTGAAAAACTGTTTTTT. This encodes CASSIPGLGEKLFF.

The chain joins TRBV5-1 to TRBJ2-6, with TRBD2 matching 12 bases. Germline-derived CDR1 and CDR2 are SGHRS and YFSETQ. V gave up 5 bases and J gave up 2 bases; unmatched junction bases: 5. This CDR3 comprises 17 residues. The CDR3 DNA sequence: TGCGCCAGCAGTACTAGCGGGAGGCTTCCTGGGGCCAACGTCCTGACTTTC. Translating gives CASSTSGRLPGANVLTF.

V and J are TRBV5-1 and TRBJ2-1; 13 bases align to TRBD2. The V and J ends lost 4 bases and 9 bases, in that order; junction bases with no gene match: 7. Germline V gene data show CDR1 as SGHRS and CDR2 as YFSETQ. This CDR3 is built from 15 residues. The CDR3 reads CASSTGLAGFGEQFF. The CDR3 DNA reads as TGCGCCAGCAGCACGGGACTAGCGGGATTCGGTGAGCAGTTCTTC.

The V and J genes are TRBV5-1 and TRBJ1-4, with a tentative D call TRBD1 (5 bases). Germline lookup yields CDR1 SGHRS and CDR2 YFSETQ. The CDR3 has 17 amino acids. Trimming took off 4 bases at V and 0 bases at J, with 16 bases between the two ends. CDR3 amino acids: CASSGERGDSTNEKLFF. CDR3 DNA sequence: TGCGCCAGCAGCGGGGAACGGGGGGACTCAACTAATGAAAAACTGTTTTTT.

The genes are TRBV7-2 and TRBJ2-1, with D maybe TRBD2 (7 bases). CDR1 SGHTA and CDR2 FQGNSA come from the germline V gene. The CDR3 is 16 residues long. The V and J ends lost 5 bases and 9 bases respectively, with 23 bases between them. The DNA of the CDR3 is TGTGCCAGCAGCGTTACTAGCGCTCAAGGGGGTGGTGAGCAGTTCTTC. Translating it yields CASSVTSAQGGGEQFF.

The chain carries TRBV19 and TRBJ2-2; 8 bases agree with TRBD1. The germline CDR1 and CDR2 sequences are LNHDA and SQIVND (reference sequence). The CDR3 totals 15 residues. V lost 4 bases, J lost 6 bases, and 7 bases stayed unmatched. CDR3 residues: CASSNRDRRPGELFF. The CDR3 bases are TGTGCCAGTAGTAACCGGGACAGGAGGCCCGGGGAGCTGTTTTTT.

V usage is TRBV2 and J usage is TRBJ2-6, with 9 bases matching TRBD1. Germline V CDR1 and CDR2: SNHLY, FYNNEI. V was clipped by 6 bases and J by 4 bases; unmatched bases: 10. The CDR3 has 17 residues. CDR3 sequence reads: CASRRDRDWGGANVLTF. The CDR3 region has the DNA TGTGCCAGCAGGAGGGACAGGGACTGGGGAGGGGCCAACGTCCTGACTTTC.

This chain connects TRBV30 to TRBJ1-4; the D is unclear. From germline, CDR1 is GTSNPN and CDR2 SVGIG (reference sequence). This CDR3 spans 16 amino acids. The V and J ends lost 1 base and 1 base respectively, with 13 bases between them. Written as DNA, the CDR3 is TGTGCCTGGAGTGGAGCCCTTGGGGTAACTAATGAAAAACTGTTTTTT. Translated: CAWSGALGVTNEKLFF.

The chain has TRBV19 and TRBJ1-1, with D possibly TRBD1 on 6 matching bases. This CDR3 has 14 amino acids. V lost 4 bases to trimming and J lost 11 bases, with 20 bases between them. Germline-derived CDR1 and CDR2 are LNHDA and SQIVND (reference sequence). CDR3 nucleotides: TGTGCCAGTAGTACTCGACACGGAGGGGGACTGGCTTTCTTT. This translates into CASSTRHGGGLAFF. The full variable domain, in which reference TRBV19 and TRBJ1-1 provide the parts outside the CDR3, is DGGITQSPKYLFRKEGQNVTLSCEQNLNHDAMYWYRQDPGQGLRLIYYSQIVNDFQKGDIAEGYSVSREKKESFPLTVTSAQKNPTAFYLCASSTRHGGGLAFFGQGTRLTVV.

The chain recombines TRBV18 with TRBJ1-5; a possible D gene is TRBD1 (6 bases). Trimming removed 6 bases at V and 4 bases at J, with 16 bases between. Germline loops: CDR1 KGHSH, CDR2 LQKENI. The CDR3 length is 15 residues. CDR3 sequence (DNA): TGTGCCAGCTCCCCTAAGGGGGGAGGTAATCAGCCCCAGCATTTT. Translated, it gives CASSPKGGGNQPQHF. Based on the CDR3 plus reference TRBV18 and TRBJ1-5, the full variable domain is NAGVMQNPRHLVRRRGQEARLRCSPMKGHSHVYWYRQLPEEGLKFMVYLQKENIIDESGMPKERFSAEFPKEGPSILRIQQVVRGDSAAYFCASSPKGGGNQPQHFGDGTRLSIL.

The genes are TRBV30 and TRBJ2-1; 9 positions agree with TRBD2. The V segment lost 8 bases and the J segment 0 bases; nucleotides outside the gene matches: 2. Germline lookup yields CDR1 GTSNPN and CDR2 SVGIG (reference sequence). The CDR3 is 13 amino acids. The CDR3 region is CAGSGSSYNEQFF. CDR3 sequence (DNA): TGTGCCGGTAGCGGGAGCTCCTACAATGAGCAGTTCTTC.

The CDR3 protein is CASSPRGRAMETQYF. CDR3 bases: TGTGCCAGCAGCCCGCGCGGGAGGGCCATGGAGACCCAGTACTTC. The V and J genes are TRBV5-4 and TRBJ2-5; 9 nucleotides align to TRBD2. Trimming took 4 bases from V and 5 from J; bases not matched to a gene: 9. The CDR3 sequence is 15 residues long. Germline lookup yields CDR1 SGHNT and CDR2 YYREEE (reference sequence).

CDR3 residues: CASFPSGNTGELFF. CDR3 DNA sequence: TGCGCCAGCTTCCCATCAGGGAACACCGGGGAGCTGTTTTTT. The V and J genes are TRBV5-1 and TRBJ2-2; D unresolved. CDR3 length: 14 residues. V lost 7 bases to trimming and J lost 1 base, with 11 bases between them. The V gene's germline CDR1 is SGHRS and CDR2 YFSETQ.

As concerns this clone: This CDR3 is also generated by other DNA sequences in the sample. The chain has TRBV7-2 and TRBJ2-7; 10 bases match TRBD2. The germline CDR1 and CDR2 sequences are SGHTA and FQGNSA. CDR3 length: 14 amino acids. V shed 1 base and J 3 bases; nucleotides not matched to a gene: 0. The CDR3 spells CASSLGLAGYEQYF. CDR3 bases: TGTGCCAGCAGCTTAGGACTAGCGGGCTACGAGCAGTACTTC.

The chain links TRBV5-4 to TRBJ2-5, with TRBD2 as a possible D gene (5 bases). The length of the CDR3 is 14 residues. Trimming shortened V by 4 bases and J by 2 bases, and 12 bases separated the two germline ends. CDR1 and CDR2 (germline): SGHNT, YYREEE (reference sequence). DNA of the CDR3: TGTGCCAGCAGCCCAGGACTGCGACAAGAGACCCAGTACTTC. It is translated as CASSPGLRQETQYF.

Comment on this clone: Other DNA variants within this sample encode the same CDR3. The rearrangement links TRBV7-3 to TRBJ2-1, with 10 bases fitting TRBD2. The CDR3 runs 15 residues. J lost 6 bases, V lost 3 bases, and 5 bases had no gene match. The germline CDR1 and CDR2 sequences are SGHTA and FQGTGA. In nucleotides, the CDR3 is TGTGCCAGCAGCTTGGGGCTAGCGGGAGTCAATGAGCAGTTCTTC. Amino acids: CASSLGLAGVNEQFF.

The chain carries TRBV28 and TRBJ2-5; TRBD2 matches 10 bases. In germline, CDR1 is MDHEN, CDR2 SYDVKM. The length of the CDR3 is 15 residues. The trim removed 4 bases at V and 2 bases at J, leaving 4 bases unmatched. The CDR3 spells CASSSPGLAQETQYF. CDR3 in DNA: TGTGCCAGCAGTTCTCCGGGACTAGCGCAAGAGACCCAGTACTTC.

The chain combines TRBV5-1 with TRBJ2-7; TRBD2 might be the D (6 bases). V lost 5 bases and J lost 2, with 17 bases in between. The CDR3 runs 15 residues. The germline CDR1 and CDR2 sequences are SGHRS and YFSETQ. The CDR3, as DNA: TGCGCCAGCAGACCGGAATATAGCGGAGCCTACGAGCAGTACTTC. Encoded protein: CASRPEYSGAYEQYF.